This entry features one T cell receptor (beta chain) sequence. Original processing notes: For nucleated cells, counts were estimated from reference gene primer amplification. The method was immunoSEQ multiplex PCR; TCRdb's version includes in-frame clones alone and lacks a portion of them. That table supplies the V and J calls and clone size; D and trimming were determined from the DNA. This sample has approximately 62,000 clones; 90% occur once, and the top ten carry approximately 1.3%. The CDR3 loop spans 17 amino acids. V lost 2 bases and J lost 5, with 19 bases in between. CDR1 is MNHEY and CDR2 is SMNVEV in the germline V gene (reference sequence). The data are from a study of blood T cell repertoires in COVID-19. Study-level background: Some COVID-19 samples were acute and others convalescent; all came from the United States, Italy and Spain. PBMCs, B-cell-depleted T cells, or T cells provided the cDNA or gDNA that made up the material.

This receptor was obtained from a man between 60 and 70 years old with acute or convalescent COVID-19. Sequenced material: peripheral blood. The V and J genes are TRBV27 and TRBJ2-1, with D possibly TRBD2 on 6 matching bases. The CDR3 here is CASSLAPGERSNNEQFF. CDR3 sequence (DNA): TGTGCCAGCAGTTTAGCCCCGGGAGAAAGATCGAACAATGAGCAGTTCTTC.